Listed here is a single TCR beta chain. This sample is drawn from a study of blood T cell repertoires in COVID-19. Study at large: The United States, Italy and Spain were the sources of the acute and convalescent COVID-19 samples.

The table came from immunoSEQ multiplex PCR; TCRdb's copy has only in-frame clones and leaves some out. The data hold 50,000 to 65,000 clones, with around 85% observed a single time. The CDR3 covers 12 residues. The germline V and J ends were trimmed by 4 bases and 7 bases, with 10 bases remaining between them. The germline gives CDR1 LNHDA, CDR2 SQIVND (reference sequence). The TCR was taken from a man aged 35 to 55 with acute or convalescent COVID-19. Sequences were obtained from peripheral blood. This chain uses TRBV19 with TRBJ1-2; the D gene is possibly TRBD1 (6 bases). CDR3 sequence reads: CASSSRGGGYTF. The DNA for the CDR3 is TGTGCCAGTAGTAGCAGGGGTGGTGGCTACACCTTC. The whole variable domain, remainder taken from reference TRBV19 and TRBJ1-2, is DGGITQSPKYLFRKEGQNVTLSCEQNLNHDAMYWYRQDPGQGLRLIYYSQIVNDFQKGDIAEGYSVSREKKESFPLTVTSAQKNPTAFYLCASSSRGGGYTFGSGTRLTVV.